A selection of T cell receptor beta chains follows, all from one sample in a study of human T cells and chemical hapten exposure. TCRdb recomputed calls from the RACE reads with MiXCR, one row per CDR3 protein. Of 40,000 or so distinct CDR3 sequences listed, about 4.2% are singletons. The sequencing here drew on whole blood, taken in connection with sensitization to the hapten diphenylcyclopropenone (DPC). Receptors originate from a man aged 45-65 years with alopecia areata. Some clones in this sample may be carry-over from other donors' samples. Each CDR3 is given with its conserved first and last residue. Fields, in order: D gene, V gene, J gene, clone size, CDR3 DNA, CDR3 protein. D genes are given only for firm matches. Size is stated as once, few or many counts, or a class when the clone is expanded.

D: .
V: TRBV19
J: TRBJ2-1
size: many
DNA: TGTGCCAGTAACCGGGGCTCCCAGTACAATGAGCAGTTCTTC
CDR3: CASNRGSQYNEQFF

D: TRBD2
V: TRBV7-3
J: TRBJ2-1
size: many
DNA: TGTGCCAGCAGCTTAAAACTAGCGGGAGTTAGTGAGCAGTTCTTC
CDR3: CASSLKLAGVSEQFF

D: TRBD1
V: TRBV6-2/TRBV6-3
J: TRBJ2-1
size: many
DNA: TGTGCCAGCAGTCAAGGGCAGGGGGCGGGTGAGCAGTTCTTC
CDR3: CASSQGQGAGEQFF

D: .
V: TRBV29-1
J: TRBJ1-5
size: many
DNA: TGCAGCGTTGAAATCGCAAGCAATCAGCCCCAGCATTTT
CDR3: CSVEIASNQPQHF

D: .
V: TRBV20-1
J: TRBJ1-4
size: many
DNA: TGCAGTGCGCCAGATACAGGCGCAACTAATGAAAAACTGTTTTTT
CDR3: CSAPDTGATNEKLFF

D: TRBD1
V: TRBV7-9
J: TRBJ1-2
size: many
DNA: TGTGCCAGCAGTACAGGGGGCAAAGGCTACACCTTC
CDR3: CASSTGGKGYTF

D: .
V: TRBV20-1
J: TRBJ2-5
size: many
DNA: TGCAGTCTCGCGCCTGGTCGGGAGGAGACCCAGTACTTC
CDR3: CSLAPGREETQYF

D: TRBD1
V: TRBV29-1
J: TRBJ1-5
size: many
DNA: TGCAGCGCCCAAACCGGGACAGGGAATCAGCCCCAGCATTTT
CDR3: CSAQTGTGNQPQHF

D: .
V: TRBV3-1
J: TRBJ2-3
size: many
DNA: TGTGCCAGCAGCCTAGAGGGCCGAGGAGATACGCAGTATTTT
CDR3: CASSLEGRGDTQYF

D: .
V: TRBV5-1
J: TRBJ2-6
size: many
DNA: TGCGCCAGCAGCTTGGATGGACGGATACCCTCTGGGGCCAACGTCCTGACTTTC
CDR3: CASSLDGRIPSGANVLTF

D: .
V: TRBV14
J: TRBJ2-7
size: few
DNA: TGTGCCAGCAGCGGGGGATACGAGCAGTACTTC
CDR3: CASSGGYEQYF

D: .
V: TRBV5-1
J: TRBJ1-5
size: many
DNA: TGCGCCAGCAGCTTGGTTGGAGATCAGCCCCAGCATTTT
CDR3: CASSLVGDQPQHF

D: .
V: TRBV29-1
J: TRBJ2-1
size: many
DNA: TGCAGCGGGGACTTTTACAATGAGCAGTTCTTC
CDR3: CSGDFYNEQFF

D: TRBD1
V: TRBV10-3
J: TRBJ1-1
size: many
DNA: TGTGCCATCAGTGAAAGACAGGGCGTAAGGAACACTGAAGCTTTCTTT
CDR3: CAISERQGVRNTEAFF

D: TRBD2
V: TRBV6-1
J: TRBJ2-3
size: many
DNA: TGTGCCAGCAGGGGACTAGCGGGCACAGATACGCAGTATTTT
CDR3: CASRGLAGTDTQYF

D: TRBD2
V: TRBV20-1
J: TRBJ2-1
size: many
DNA: TGCAGTGCGTTGGGACTAGCGGAGCACAATGAGCAGTTCTTC
CDR3: CSALGLAEHNEQFF

D: TRBD2
V: TRBV6-2/TRBV6-3
J: TRBJ2-5
size: many
DNA: TGTGCCAGCAGTGTCGGACTAGTCGCGGAGACCCAGTACTTC
CDR3: CASSVGLVAETQYF

D: .
V: TRBV12-5
J: TRBJ2-3
size: many
DNA: TGTGCTAGTGGTCCGCGTCGAGCCTATAGCACAGATACGCAGTATTTT
CDR3: CASGPRRAYSTDTQYF

D: .
V: TRBV12-3/TRBV12-4
J: TRBJ1-2
size: many
DNA: TGTGCCAGCAGGGGGCAAGACTATGGCTACACCTTC
CDR3: CASRGQDYGYTF